The 18 T cell receptor beta chains presented below share a single source sample, sequenced in a study of CD8+CD57+ T cells in acquired aplastic anemia. The template for TCR beta VDJ and CDR3 sequence profiling was genomic DNA. One entry per CDR3 protein, called by TCRdb with MiXCR from the reads. The sample includes about 200,000 distinct CDR3 sequences, 30% to 35% seen only once; the top ten take around 1.1%. What was sequenced was sorted CD4+, CD8+, or CD8+CD57+ T cells (not recorded which) from PBMCs. The origin of the receptors is a human donor in good health, serving as a control.

Ten or more counts support this clonotype. V and J are TRBV11-2 and TRBJ2-1; 7 bases are shared with TRBD2. Germline loops: CDR1 SGHAT, CDR2 FQNNGV. V dropped 2 bases and J dropped 6; count of bases not matched to a gene: 7. The CDR3 runs to 15 residues. The CDR3, as DNA: TGTGCCAGCAGCTTAAGGACTAGTGTGCTCAATGAGCAGTTCTTC. Encoded protein: CASSLRTSVLNEQFF.

This clonotype was seen many times. The V gene is TRBV19, the J gene TRBJ2-3; 9 bases line up with TRBD2. CDR1 and CDR2 from the germline V gene are LNHDA and SQIVND (reference sequence). The CDR3 has 15 residues. The J segment lost 2 bases and the V segment lost 5 bases, leaving 5 bases of the junction unmatched. In DNA, the CDR3 is TGTGCCAGTAGTCTACTAGCGGGCCTCACAGATACGCAGTATTTT. Amino acids: CASSLLAGLTDTQYF.

This sequence joins TRBV12-5 and TRBJ2-2; 11 bases line up with TRBD1. In germline, CDR1 is LGHNT, CDR2 FRNRAP. This CDR3 comprises 18 residues. V lost 2 bases and J lost 4; bases outside the gene matches: 9. The CDR3 spells CASGLIGTGGWFTGELFF. In DNA form, the CDR3 reads TGTGCTAGTGGTTTGATCGGGACAGGGGGATGGTTCACCGGGGAGCTGTTTTTT.

This chain joins TRBV4-1 and TRBJ2-3, with D hard to call. This CDR3 has 16 amino acids. V lost 3 bases to trimming and J lost 4 bases, with 17 bases between them. Germline lookup yields CDR1 MGHRA and CDR2 YSYEKL. CDR3 loop: CASSQPIGDIADTQYF. The CDR3 coding sequence is TGCGCCAGCAGCCAGCCGATAGGTGATATCGCAGATACGCAGTATTTT.

V and J are TRBV6-1 and TRBJ1-6, with 10 positions matching TRBD1. V dropped 7 bases and J dropped 14; count of bases not matched to a gene: 11. CDR1 is MNHNS, CDR2 SASEGT, per germline. The CDR3 totals 14 residues. CDR3 sequence (DNA): TGTGCCAGCAACACGGGACAGGGGATCGGCTCCCTCCACTTT. Its protein product is CASNTGQGIGSLHF.

This clonotype came up many times. The V and J genes are TRBV3-1 and TRBJ1-2; the D gene is possibly TRBD1 (5 bases). Trimming cost V 6 bases and J 4 bases, with 21 bases left between them. CDR3 length: 16 amino acids. Germline CDR1 is LGHDT and CDR2 is YNNKEL (reference sequence). CDR3 nucleotides: TGTGCCAGCAGTCGGTCCTCAGGGATGGTTGGCTATGGCTACACCTTC. As protein: CASSRSSGMVGYGYTF.

In this sample, this clonotype turned up many times. This chain links TRBV29-1 with TRBJ2-4; D is possibly TRBD2 (5 bases). The V gene's germline CDR1 is SQVTM and CDR2 ANQGSEA. This CDR3 spans 13 amino acids. V was shortened by 1 base and J by 5 bases, with 9 bases between the two germline ends. In DNA, the CDR3 is TGCAGCGTTGAAGGGCGGGCGGAAAACATTCAGTACTTC. It yields the protein CSVEGRAENIQYF.

In this sample, this clonotype turned up many times. The chain recombines TRBV5-1 with TRBJ2-1, with 9 bases matching TRBD2. V was clipped by 1 base and J by 5 bases; unmatched bases: 4. Germline V gene sequence: CDR1 SGHRS, CDR2 YFSETQ. CDR3 length equals 15 residues. This CDR3 reads CASSLTSGSNNEQFF. CDR3 nucleotide sequence: TGCGCCAGCAGCTTGACTAGCGGGTCCAACAATGAGCAGTTCTTC. Full variable domain (missing parts from reference TRBV5-1 and TRBJ2-1): KAGVTQTPRYLIKTRGQQVTLSCSPISGHRSVSWYQQTPGQGLQFLFEYFSETQRNKGNFPGRFSGRQFSNSRSEMNVSTLELGDSALYLCASSLTSGSNNEQFFGPGTRLTVL.

This clonotype appeared a few times. The chain employs TRBV11-2 and TRBJ1-1; possible D gene TRBD1, 5 bases. Germline V gives CDR1 SGHAT, CDR2 FQNNGV. V was shortened by 5 bases and J by 4 bases, with 17 bases between the two germline ends. The CDR3 totals 15 residues. Here the CDR3 DNA reads TGTGCCAGCAGCCCAGGGAGGACCAGGAGCACTGAAGCTTTCTTT. Encoded protein: CASSPGRTRSTEAFF.

The genes are TRBV10-3 and TRBJ2-3; D may be TRBD1 or TRBD2 (6 bases each). V was cut by 6 bases and J by 0 bases, with 13 bases left in between. CDR1 is ENHRY, CDR2 SYGVKD, per germline. The CDR3 length is 15 residues. CDR3 DNA: TGTGCCATCAGAGGGGGGCAGACTAGCACAGATACGCAGTATTTT. Amino acid sequence: CAIRGGQTSTDTQYF.

About this clonotype: This may be a read error: a much more frequent sequence differs by one nucleotide. The chain is built from TRBV19 and TRBJ2-2, with 10 bases that match TRBD2. The germline CDR1 and CDR2 sequences are LNHDA and SQIVND (reference sequence). The junction had 15 bases not matched to a gene; V was cut back by 9 bases and J by 2 bases. This CDR3 is 18 amino acids long. The CDR3 loop is CASSGREGTSANTGELFF. The CDR3 bases are TGTGCCAGCAGCGGACGGGAAGGGACTAGCGCCAACACCGGGGAGCTGTTTTTT.

This clonotype was seen at least ten times. CDR3 in DNA: TGCGCCAGCAGCTTGGAGGGTACTACGGGCGAGCAGTACTTC. Its protein is CASSLEGTTGEQYF. The V and J genes are TRBV5-1 and TRBJ2-7; D unresolved. The V gene's germline CDR1 is SGHRS and CDR2 YFSETQ. This CDR3 comprises 14 residues. V was shortened by 0 bases and J by 6 bases, with 13 bases between the two germline ends.

This clonotype showed up many times. The chain links TRBV9 to TRBJ1-1; a possible D gene is TRBD1 (5 bases). This CDR3 comprises 15 residues. Deletions cut 2 bases from V and 0 bases from J, with 11 bases between. Germline lookup yields CDR1 SGDLS and CDR2 YYNGEE. The chain's CDR3 is CASSVRSGLNTEAFF. The DNA of the CDR3 is TGTGCCAGCAGCGTTAGATCAGGGTTGAACACTGAAGCTTTCTTT.

The rearrangement joins TRBV28 to TRBJ2-2; a weak D match, TRBD2 (6 bases). From germline, CDR1 is MDHEN and CDR2 SYDVKM. V was pared by 3 bases and J by 5 bases, with 16 bases between. The CDR3 sequence is 16 residues long. CDR3 nucleotide sequence: TGTGCCAGCAGTTTTCGGGGTGCTGGGGGGACCGGGGAGCTGTTTTTT. It yields the protein CASSFRGAGGTGELFF.

This clonotype was seen at least ten times. V and J are TRBV7-9 and TRBJ1-1; no firm D call. Trimming took off 8 bases at V and 2 bases at J, with 12 bases between the two ends. The CDR3 extends over 13 amino acids. CDR1 and CDR2 (germline): SEHNR, FQNEAQ (reference sequence). This CDR3 is CASRNQVNTEAFF. CDR3 bases: TGTGCCAGCCGTAACCAGGTTAACACTGAAGCTTTCTTT.

This chain uses TRBV18 with TRBJ1-3; TRBD1 agrees at 7 bases. CDR1 and CDR2 (germline): KGHSH, LQKENI. With V trimmed by 2 bases and J by 3 bases, 4 bases remained unmatched. The CDR3 totals 15 residues. The CDR3: CASSPNRGGGNTIYF. CDR3 nucleotides: TGTGCCAGCTCACCAAACAGGGGAGGTGGAAACACCATATATTTT.

The gene calls are TRBV30 and TRBJ1-1; D uncertain. The CDR3 sequence is 15 residues long. V lost 4 bases and J lost 1, with 16 bases in between. Germline loops: CDR1 GTSNPN, CDR2 SVGIG (reference sequence). The CDR3: CAWTKIYAWNTEAFF. CDR3 in DNA: TGTGCCTGGACCAAAATCTATGCATGGAACACTGAAGCTTTCTTT.

This clonotype appeared a few times. This chain uses TRBV2 with TRBJ2-3; possible D gene TRBD2, 7 bases. Germline V CDR1 and CDR2: SNHLY, FYNNEI. Trimming took 5 bases from V and 6 from J, leaving 18 bases between them. The CDR3 has 15 amino acids. In nucleotides, the CDR3 is TGTGCCAGCAGTTTGTATGGGGGGGCATCGGATACGCAGTATTTT. Translation: CASSLYGGASDTQYF. The entire variable domain, with the rest obtained from reference TRBV2 and TRBJ2-3, is as follows: EPEVTQTPSHQVTQMGQEVILRCVPISNHLYFYWYRQILGQKVEFLVSFYNNEISEKSEIFDDQFSVERPDGSNFTLKIRSTKLEDSAMYFCASSLYGGASDTQYFGPGTRLTVL.